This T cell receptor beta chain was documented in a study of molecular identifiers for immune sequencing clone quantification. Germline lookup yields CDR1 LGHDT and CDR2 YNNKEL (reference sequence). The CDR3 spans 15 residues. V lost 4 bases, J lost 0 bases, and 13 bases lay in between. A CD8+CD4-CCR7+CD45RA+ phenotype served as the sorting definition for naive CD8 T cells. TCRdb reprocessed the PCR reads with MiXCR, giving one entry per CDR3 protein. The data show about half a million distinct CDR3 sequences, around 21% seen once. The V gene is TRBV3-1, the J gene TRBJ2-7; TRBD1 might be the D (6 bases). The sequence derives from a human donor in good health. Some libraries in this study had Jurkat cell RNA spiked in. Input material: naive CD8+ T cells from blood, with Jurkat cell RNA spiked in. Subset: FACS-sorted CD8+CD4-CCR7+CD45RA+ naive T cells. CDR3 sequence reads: CASSLFRDNSYEQYF. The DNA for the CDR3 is TGTGCCAGCAGCCTATTCCGGGACAACTCCTACGAGCAGTACTTC.